Below, 11 T cell receptor beta chains from the same sample are listed, as sequenced in a study of CD8 T cells in ankylosing spondylitis. Each CDR3 protein is one row after TCRdb ran MiXCR on the 5' RACE reads. This sample has 150,000 to 200,000 distinct CDR3 sequences, with under 15% found just once. The source material was blood, either unsorted or a sorted T cell fraction (not recorded which). The receptors here all came from a female donor with ankylosing spondylitis or in good health (not recorded which).

This clonotype has a handful of counts. The chain is built from TRBV10-3 and TRBJ2-3; tentatively, D is TRBD2 (5 bases). The V gene lost 4 bases and the J gene lost 6 bases, with 5 bases spanning the gap. The CDR3 totals 11 residues. CDR1 and CDR2 from the germline V gene are ENHRY and SYGVKD. CDR3 coding DNA: TGTGCCATCAGTGCGGGGGATACGCAGTATTTT. This sequence encodes CAISAGDTQYF.

This clonotype appeared many times. The gene calls are TRBV9 and TRBJ1-5, with TRBD1 identical over 8 bases. CDR3 length: 14 amino acids. Per the germline V gene, CDR1 is SGDLS and CDR2 is YYNGEE. Germline trimming cut 2 bases from V and 5 bases from J; bases unmatched to any gene: 3. The CDR3 here is CASSVTGADQPQHF. The CDR3 nucleotides are TGTGCCAGCAGCGTGACAGGGGCGGATCAGCCCCAGCATTTT.

A note on this clonotype: Relative to the germline gene, one junction end is altered; a read error may explain this. This rearrangement joins TRBV12-3 or TRBV12-4 to TRBJ2-7, with unresolved D. The CDR3 runs to 13 residues. The CDR3 nucleotides read TGTGTCAGCAGTTTAGGAGAAGCGTACGAGCAGTACTTC. Translated: CVSSLGEAYEQYF.

CDR3 in DNA: TGTGCCAGTAAGGGGGACGAGCAGTACTTC. This codes for CASKGDEQYF. This chain uses TRBV19 with TRBJ2-7; a possible D gene is TRBD1 (6 bases). CDR1 is LNHDA and CDR2 is SQIVND in the germline V gene (reference sequence). V dropped 7 bases and J dropped 5 bases, with 6 bases sitting between them. The length of the CDR3 is 10 residues.

The chain employs TRBV11-2 and TRBJ2-2; 8 bases align to TRBD2. V gave up 3 bases and J gave up 6 bases; unmatched junction bases: 6. This CDR3 contains 15 residues. The germline V gene has CDR1 SGHAT and CDR2 FQNNGV. The DNA of the CDR3 is TGTGCCAGCAGCTTTACTGGGCGGGGGGCCGGGGAGCTGTTTTTT. It encodes CASSFTGRGAGELFF.

V is TRBV27 and J is TRBJ2-5, with TRBD2 matching 11 bases. The CDR3 spans 14 residues. Germline CDR1 is MNHEY and CDR2 is SMNVEV (reference sequence). V was clipped by 3 bases and J by 6 bases; unmatched bases: 3. This chain's CDR3 is CASSFLAGGQTQYF. The CDR3 coding sequence is TGTGCCAGCAGTTTCCTAGCGGGAGGACAGACCCAGTACTTC.

In this sample, this clonotype turned up many times. The rearrangement links TRBV11-2 to TRBJ2-3, with TRBD2 matching over 10 bases. The V and J ends lost 0 bases and 8 bases, in that order; junction bases with no gene match: 14. The germline CDR1 and CDR2 sequences are SGHAT and FQNNGV. The CDR3 covers 18 residues. CDR3 DNA sequence: TGTGCCAGCAGCTTAGATTCTTTACTAGCGGGGTCTGGAGGTACGCAGTATTTT. It specifies CASSLDSLLAGSGGTQYF.

Concerning this clonotype: A single base separates this from a much larger clone, so it may be a read error. The chain links TRBV29-1 to TRBJ1-1, with D possibly matching TRBD1 (5 bases). This CDR3 contains 14 residues. V lost 1 base and J 3 bases, leaving 12 bases between the germline ends. Germline loops: CDR1 SQVTM, CDR2 ANQGSEA. The DNA of the CDR3 is TGCAGCGTTGAAGGCCCCCCCAGGGACACTGAAGCTTTCTTT. Encoded protein: CSVEGPPRDTEAFF.

Note on this clonotype: This could be a read error, since a much larger clone is one nucleotide away. The genes are TRBV29-1 and TRBJ1-2; a possible D gene is TRBD1 (5 bases). The length of the CDR3 is 12 residues. Germline V gene sequence: CDR1 SQVTM, CDR2 ANQGSEA. CDR3 in amino acids: CSTRDGHEGSTF. CDR3 DNA: TGCAGCACCCGGGACGGCCATGAGGGCTCCACCTTC. The entire variable domain, with the rest obtained from reference TRBV29-1 and TRBJ1-2, is as follows: SAVISQKPSRDICQRGTSLTIQCQVDSQVTMMFWYRQQPGQSLTLIATANQGSEATYESGFVIDKFPISRPNLTFSTLTVSNMSPEDSSIYLCSTRDGHEGSTFGSGTRLTVV.

This clonotype showed up many times. This chain joins TRBV30 and TRBJ2-3, with a weak D call TRBD2 (5 bases). Germline V gene data show CDR1 as GTSNPN and CDR2 as SVGIG (reference sequence). The CDR3 runs 15 residues. Trimming cost V 0 bases and J 10 bases, with 20 bases left between them. Here the CDR3 DNA reads TGTGCCTGGAGTGTCAGAGGGTCCCTAAGACCCTCGCAGTATTTT. Amino acids: CAWSVRGSLRPSQYF.

This clonotype was seen many times. This chain joins TRBV28 and TRBJ2-7; no definite D call. Germline assignment: CDR1 MDHEN and CDR2 SYDVKM. This CDR3 is 12 amino acids long. V gave up 6 bases and J gave up 2 bases, with 8 bases separating them. The CDR3, as DNA: TGTGCCAGCAGCTCCTTAACCTACGAGCAGTACTTC. Its protein is CASSSLTYEQYF. Together with reference TRBV28 and TRBJ2-7, the CDR3 gives the full variable domain: DVKVTQSSRYLVKRTGEKVFLECVQDMDHENMFWYRQDPGLGLRLIYFSYDVKMKEKGDIPEGYSVSREKKERFSLILESASTNQTSMYLCASSSLTYEQYFGPGTRLTVT.